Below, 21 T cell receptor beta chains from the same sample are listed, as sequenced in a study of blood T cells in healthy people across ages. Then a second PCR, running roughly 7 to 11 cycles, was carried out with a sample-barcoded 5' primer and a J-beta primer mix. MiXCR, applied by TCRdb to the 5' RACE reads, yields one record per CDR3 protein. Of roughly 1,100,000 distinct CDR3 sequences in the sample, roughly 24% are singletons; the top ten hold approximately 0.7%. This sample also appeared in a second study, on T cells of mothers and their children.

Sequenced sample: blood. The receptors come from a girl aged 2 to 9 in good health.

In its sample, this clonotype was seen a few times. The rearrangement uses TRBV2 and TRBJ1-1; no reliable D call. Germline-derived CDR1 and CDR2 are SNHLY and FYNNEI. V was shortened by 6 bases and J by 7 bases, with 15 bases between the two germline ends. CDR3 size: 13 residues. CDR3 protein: CASSDLHLGEAFF. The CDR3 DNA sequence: TGTGCCAGCAGCGACTTACATCTAGGTGAAGCTTTCTTT. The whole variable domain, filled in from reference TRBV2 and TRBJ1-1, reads EPEVTQTPSHQVTQMGQEVILRCVPISNHLYFYWYRQILGQKVEFLVSFYNNEISEKSEIFDDQFSVERPDGSNFTLKIRSTKLEDSAMYFCASSDLHLGEAFFGQGTRLTVV.

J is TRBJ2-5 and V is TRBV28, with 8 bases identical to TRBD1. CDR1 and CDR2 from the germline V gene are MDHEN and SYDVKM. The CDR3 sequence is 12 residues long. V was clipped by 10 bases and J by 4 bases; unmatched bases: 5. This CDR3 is CATRDRTETQYF. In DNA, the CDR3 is TGTGCCACCCGGGACAGGACAGAGACCCAGTACTTC.

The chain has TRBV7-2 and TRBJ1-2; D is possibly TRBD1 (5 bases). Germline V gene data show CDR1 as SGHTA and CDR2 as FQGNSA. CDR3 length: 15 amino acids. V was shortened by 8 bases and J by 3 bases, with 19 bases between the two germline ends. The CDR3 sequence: CASGASSGLYYGYTF. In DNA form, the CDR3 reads TGTGCCAGCGGGGCCTCGAGTGGGCTGTACTATGGCTACACCTTC.

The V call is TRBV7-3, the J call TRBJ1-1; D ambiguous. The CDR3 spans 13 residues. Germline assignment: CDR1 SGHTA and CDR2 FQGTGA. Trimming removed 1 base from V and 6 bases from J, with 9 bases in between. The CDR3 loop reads CASSLRSAAEAFF. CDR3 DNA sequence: TGTGCCAGCAGCTTAAGATCGGCCGCTGAAGCTTTCTTT.

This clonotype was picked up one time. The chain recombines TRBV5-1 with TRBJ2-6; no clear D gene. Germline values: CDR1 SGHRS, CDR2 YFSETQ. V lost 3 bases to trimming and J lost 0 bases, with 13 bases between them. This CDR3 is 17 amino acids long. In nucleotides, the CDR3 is TGCGCCAGCAGCTCCGTACCGGCCTTCTCTGGGGCCAACGTCCTGACTTTC. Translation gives CASSSVPAFSGANVLTF. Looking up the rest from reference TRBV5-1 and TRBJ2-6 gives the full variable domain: KAGVTQTPRYLIKTRGQQVTLSCSPISGHRSVSWYQQTPGQGLQFLFEYFSETQRNKGNFPGRFSGRQFSNSRSEMNVSTLELGDSALYLCASSSVPAFSGANVLTFGAGSRLTVL.

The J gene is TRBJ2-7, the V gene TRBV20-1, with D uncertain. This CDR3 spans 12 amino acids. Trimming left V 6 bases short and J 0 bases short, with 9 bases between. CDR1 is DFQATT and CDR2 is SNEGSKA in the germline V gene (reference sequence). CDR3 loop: CSAPKSSYEQYF. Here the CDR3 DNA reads TGCAGTGCACCAAAGAGCTCCTACGAGCAGTACTTC.

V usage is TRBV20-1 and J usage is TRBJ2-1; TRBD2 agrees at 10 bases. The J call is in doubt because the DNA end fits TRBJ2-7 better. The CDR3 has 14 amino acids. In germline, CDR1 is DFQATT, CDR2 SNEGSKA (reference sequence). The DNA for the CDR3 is TGCAGTGCTAGAGATCTAGCGGGAGTATACGAGCAGTACTTC. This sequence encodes CSARDLAGVYEQYF.

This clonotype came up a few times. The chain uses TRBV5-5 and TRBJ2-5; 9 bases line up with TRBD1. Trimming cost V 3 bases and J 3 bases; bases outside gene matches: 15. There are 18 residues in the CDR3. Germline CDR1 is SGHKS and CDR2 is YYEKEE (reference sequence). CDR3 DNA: TGTGCCAGCAGCTCACTCCCCACGACAGGGGGTTTGGAAGAGACCCAGTACTTC. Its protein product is CASSSLPTTGGLEETQYF.

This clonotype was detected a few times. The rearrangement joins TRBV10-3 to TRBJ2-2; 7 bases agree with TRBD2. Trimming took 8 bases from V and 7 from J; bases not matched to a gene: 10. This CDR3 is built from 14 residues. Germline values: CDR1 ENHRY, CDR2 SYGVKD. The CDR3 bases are TGTGCCATCGGAGGTGGACTAGTCGTCGGGGAGCTGTTTTTT. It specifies CAIGGGLVVGELFF.

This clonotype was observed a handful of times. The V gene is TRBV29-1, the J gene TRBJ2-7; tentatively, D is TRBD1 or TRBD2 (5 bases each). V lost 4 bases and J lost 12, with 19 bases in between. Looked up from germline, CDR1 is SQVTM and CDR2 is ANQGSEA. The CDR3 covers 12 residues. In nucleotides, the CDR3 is TGCAGCGTTGCGGGGCGGGCTCCCGCAACGTACTTC. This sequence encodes CSVAGRAPATYF.

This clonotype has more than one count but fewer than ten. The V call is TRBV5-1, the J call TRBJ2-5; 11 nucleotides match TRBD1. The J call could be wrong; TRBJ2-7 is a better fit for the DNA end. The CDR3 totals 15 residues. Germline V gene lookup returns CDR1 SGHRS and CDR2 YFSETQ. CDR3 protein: CASTRTGGQVHEQYF. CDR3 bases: TGCGCCAGCACCCGGACAGGGGGCCAAGTGCACGAGCAGTACTTC.

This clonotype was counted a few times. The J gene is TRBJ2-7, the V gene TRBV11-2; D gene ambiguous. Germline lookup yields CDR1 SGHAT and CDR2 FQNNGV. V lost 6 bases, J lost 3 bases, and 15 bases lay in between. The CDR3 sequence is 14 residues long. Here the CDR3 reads CASSYVFGFYEQYF. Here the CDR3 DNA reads TGTGCCAGCAGTTATGTTTTTGGGTTCTACGAGCAGTACTTC.

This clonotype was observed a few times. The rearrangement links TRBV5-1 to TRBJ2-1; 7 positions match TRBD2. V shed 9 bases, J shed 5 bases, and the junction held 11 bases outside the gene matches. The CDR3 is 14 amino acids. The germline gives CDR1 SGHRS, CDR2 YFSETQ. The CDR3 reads CATTGPRGDNEQFF. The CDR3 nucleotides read TGCGCCACCACCGGCCCCCGGGGGGACAATGAGCAGTTCTTC.

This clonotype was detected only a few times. CDR3 DNA: TGTGCCACGGAATATAGAGCCCGCGGCCGTTACGAGCAGTACTTC. Protein sequence: CATEYRARGRYEQYF. This chain uses TRBV24-1 with TRBJ2-7; D unresolved. Trimming pared 10 bases from V and 4 bases from J, leaving 22 bases between. The CDR3 is made up of 15 amino acids. Germline loops: CDR1 KGHDR, CDR2 SFDVKD.

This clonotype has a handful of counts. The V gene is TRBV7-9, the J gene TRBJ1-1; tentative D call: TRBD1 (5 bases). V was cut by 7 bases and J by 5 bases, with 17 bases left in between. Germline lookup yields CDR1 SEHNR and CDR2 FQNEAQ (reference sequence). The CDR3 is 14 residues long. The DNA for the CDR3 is TGTGCCAGCACATGGACAAGGGGATATACTGAAGCTTTCTTT. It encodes CASTWTRGYTEAFF.

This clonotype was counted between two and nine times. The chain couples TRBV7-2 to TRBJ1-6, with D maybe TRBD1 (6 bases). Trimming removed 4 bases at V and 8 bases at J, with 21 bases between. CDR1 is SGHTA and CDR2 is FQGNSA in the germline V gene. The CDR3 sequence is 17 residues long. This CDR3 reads CASSYRLQGSMDSPLHF. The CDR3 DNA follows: TGTGCCAGCAGCTATCGACTACAGGGATCTATGGATTCACCCCTCCACTTT.

The CDR3 sequence is CASSTQTGRNAGELFF. In nucleotides, the CDR3 is TGTGCCAGCAGTACACAGACAGGGAGGAATGCCGGGGAGCTGTTTTTT. The rearrangement links TRBV2 to TRBJ2-2; TRBD1 is a possible D gene (7 bases). The CDR3 runs to 16 residues. V was clipped by 5 bases and J by 6 bases, with 19 bases between them. Per germline, CDR1 SNHLY and CDR2 FYNNEI.

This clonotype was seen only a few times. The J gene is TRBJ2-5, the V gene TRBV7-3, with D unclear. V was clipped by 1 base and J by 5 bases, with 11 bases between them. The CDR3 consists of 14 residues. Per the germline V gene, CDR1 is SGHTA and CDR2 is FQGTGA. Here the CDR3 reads CASSLRRTEETQYF. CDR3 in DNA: TGTGCCAGCAGCTTAAGACGGACCGAGGAGACCCAGTACTTC.

CDR3 sequence reads: CASSEYRTGAYEQYF. CDR3 bases: TGTGCCAGCAGTGAATATCGGACAGGGGCCTACGAGCAGTACTTC. J is TRBJ2-7 and V is TRBV25-1; 9 bases match TRBD1. CDR1 MGHDK and CDR2 SYGVNS come from the germline V gene. Trimming removed 0 bases from V and 2 bases from J; junction bases left unmatched: 2. The CDR3 length is 15 residues.

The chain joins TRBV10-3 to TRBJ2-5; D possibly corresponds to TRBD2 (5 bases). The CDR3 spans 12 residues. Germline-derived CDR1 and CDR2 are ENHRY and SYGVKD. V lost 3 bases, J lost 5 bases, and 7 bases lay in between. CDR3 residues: CAISERGETQYF. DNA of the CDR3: TGTGCCATCAGTGAACGAGGGGAGACCCAGTACTTC.

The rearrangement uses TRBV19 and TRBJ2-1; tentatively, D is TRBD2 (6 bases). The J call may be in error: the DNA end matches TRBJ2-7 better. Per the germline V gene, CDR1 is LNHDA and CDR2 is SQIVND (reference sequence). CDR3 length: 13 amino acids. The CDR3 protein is CASSRLGGYEQYF. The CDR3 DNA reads TGTGCCAGTAGCCGTCTCGGGGGATACGAGCAGTACTTC.